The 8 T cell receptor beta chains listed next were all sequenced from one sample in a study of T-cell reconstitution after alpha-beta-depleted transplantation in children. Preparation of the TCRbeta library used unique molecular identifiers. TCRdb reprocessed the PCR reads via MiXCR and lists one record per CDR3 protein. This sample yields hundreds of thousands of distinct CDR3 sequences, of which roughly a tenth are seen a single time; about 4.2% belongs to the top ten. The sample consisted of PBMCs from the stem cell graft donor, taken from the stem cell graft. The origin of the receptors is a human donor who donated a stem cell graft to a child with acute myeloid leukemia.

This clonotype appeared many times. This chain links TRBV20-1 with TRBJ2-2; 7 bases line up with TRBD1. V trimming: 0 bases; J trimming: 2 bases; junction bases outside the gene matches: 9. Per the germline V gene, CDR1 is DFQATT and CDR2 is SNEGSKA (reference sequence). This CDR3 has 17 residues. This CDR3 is CSARDRPGTANTGELFF. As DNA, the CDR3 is TGCAGTGCTAGAGATCGCCCCGGGACAGCAAACACCGGGGAGCTGTTTTTT.

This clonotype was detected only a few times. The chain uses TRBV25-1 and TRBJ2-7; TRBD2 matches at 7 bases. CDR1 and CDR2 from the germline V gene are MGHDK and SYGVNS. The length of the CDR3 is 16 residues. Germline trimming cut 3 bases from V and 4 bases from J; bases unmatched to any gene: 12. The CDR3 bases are TGTGCCAGCAGTGACCCTTTATCGGGAGGAAAGTACGAGCAGTACTTC. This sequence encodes CASSDPLSGGKYEQYF.

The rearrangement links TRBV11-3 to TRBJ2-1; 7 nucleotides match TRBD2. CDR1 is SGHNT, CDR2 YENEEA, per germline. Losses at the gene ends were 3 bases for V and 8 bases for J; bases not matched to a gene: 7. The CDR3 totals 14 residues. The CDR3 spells CASSFGGSQYEQFF. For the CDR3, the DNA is TGTGCCAGCAGCTTTGGCGGGAGTCAGTATGAGCAGTTCTTC.

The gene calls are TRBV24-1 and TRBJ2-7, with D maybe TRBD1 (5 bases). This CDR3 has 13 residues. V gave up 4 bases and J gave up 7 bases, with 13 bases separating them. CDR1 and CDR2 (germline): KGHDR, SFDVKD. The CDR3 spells CATSDDSLREQYF. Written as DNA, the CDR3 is TGTGCCACCAGTGACGACAGTCTACGGGAGCAGTACTTC.

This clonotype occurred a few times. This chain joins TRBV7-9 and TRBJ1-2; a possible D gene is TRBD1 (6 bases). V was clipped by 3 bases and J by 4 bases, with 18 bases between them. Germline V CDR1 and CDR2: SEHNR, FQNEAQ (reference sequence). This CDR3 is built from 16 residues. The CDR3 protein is CASSFSGDRVTYGYTF. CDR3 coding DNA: TGTGCCAGCAGCTTCTCAGGGGACCGGGTTACCTATGGCTACACCTTC. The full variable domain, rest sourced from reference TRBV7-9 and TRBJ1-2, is DTGVSQNPRHKITKRGQNVTFRCDPISEHNRLYWYRQTLGQGPEFLTYFQNEAQLEKSRLLSDRFSAERPKGSFSTLEIQRTEQGDSAMYLCASSFSGDRVTYGYTFGSGTRLTVV.

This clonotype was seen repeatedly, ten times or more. The CDR3 spells CAWSIGTDTQYF. Written as DNA, the CDR3 is TGTGCCTGGAGTATAGGGACAGATACGCAGTATTTT. The rearrangement joins TRBV30 to TRBJ2-3; D gene uncertain. Germline V CDR1 and CDR2: GTSNPN, SVGIG (reference sequence). V lost 2 bases to trimming and J lost 3 bases, with 6 bases between them. The CDR3 covers 12 residues. Looking up the rest from reference TRBV30 and TRBJ2-3 gives the full variable domain: SQTIHQWPATLVQPVGSPLSLECTVEGTSNPNLYWYRQAAGRGLQLLFYSVGIGQISSEVPQNLSASRPQDRQFILSSKKLLLSDSGFYLCAWSIGTDTQYFGPGTRLTVL.

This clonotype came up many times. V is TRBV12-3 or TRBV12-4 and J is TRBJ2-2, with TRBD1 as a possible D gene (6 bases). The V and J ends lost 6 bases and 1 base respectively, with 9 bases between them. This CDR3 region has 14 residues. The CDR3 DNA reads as TGTGCCAGCAGCCGGACAGAGAACACCGGGGAGCTGTTTTTT. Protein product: CASSRTENTGELFF.

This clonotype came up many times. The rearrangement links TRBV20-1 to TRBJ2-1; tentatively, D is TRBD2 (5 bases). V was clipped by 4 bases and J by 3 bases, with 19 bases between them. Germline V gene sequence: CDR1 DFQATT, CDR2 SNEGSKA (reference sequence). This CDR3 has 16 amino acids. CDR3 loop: CSAIYRRHRNYNEQFF. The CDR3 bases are TGCAGTGCTATCTACCGGAGGCATAGAAACTACAATGAGCAGTTCTTC.